These 24 T cell receptor beta chains were sequenced from one sample in a study of beta chain features in type 1 diabetes. The entirety of the isolated RNA underwent reverse transcription, so expressed TCRB transcripts were sequenced. Generated by immunoSEQ multiplex PCR, the TCRdb table keeps only in-frame clones and is missing some. The profile covers fewer than 650,000 clones, with around 15% appearing a single time and around 0.095% taken by the ten largest. The material sequenced was naive CD4+ T cells from blood. Source of these receptors: a man younger than 35 in good health.

This clone was found a few times. This chain connects TRBV5-1 to TRBJ1-1, with D possibly being TRBD1 (6 bases). Trimming shortened V by 4 bases and J by 1 base, and 11 bases separated the two germline ends. The germline V gene encodes CDR1 SGHRS and CDR2 YFSETQ. CDR3 length equals 14 residues. CDR3 DNA: TGCGCCAGCAGCAGCAGGACAGCGAACACTGAAGCTTTCTTT. Its protein is CASSSRTANTEAFF.

This clone was seen more than once but under ten times. The DNA of the CDR3 is TGTGCCAGCAGCCACCGGACCGGGGAGCTGTTTTTT. Protein sequence: CASSHRTGELFF. This chain connects TRBV7-8 to TRBJ2-2, with unresolved D. CDR1 is SGHVS and CDR2 is FQNEAQ in the germline V gene. The CDR3 is 12 amino acids. Trimming pared 5 bases from V and 5 bases from J, leaving 6 bases between.

This clone turned up a few times. CDR3 residues: CASSQGAGYQETQYF. The CDR3 nucleotides read TGTGCCAGCAGCCAAGGGGCAGGGTACCAAGAGACCCAGTACTTC. The rearrangement joins TRBV4-2 to TRBJ2-5, with a possible D match to TRBD1 (5 bases). Trimming removed 1 base at V and 0 bases at J, with 9 bases between. This CDR3 contains 15 residues. Germline V gene data show CDR1 as LGHNA and CDR2 as YNFKEQ.

The chain is built from TRBV6-6 and TRBJ1-3; TRBD1 is a possible D gene (6 bases). The CDR3 covers 14 residues. V lost 4 bases and J 0 bases, leaving 7 bases between the germline ends. Germline V gives CDR1 MNHNY, CDR2 SVGAGI (reference sequence). Here the CDR3 reads CASSLQGSGNTIYF. DNA for the CDR3: TGTGCCAGCAGTTTACAGGGCTCTGGAAACACCATATATTTT.

Turning to this clone: One end of the junction is discordant with germline, which a read error may explain. The chain joins TRBV28 to TRBJ2-7; D may be TRBD2 (6 bases). This CDR3 comprises 13 residues. The germline CDR1 and CDR2 sequences are MDHEN and SYDVKM. DNA of the CDR3: TGTGCCAGCAGTGCCCCCCCCGGTATCGGACTATCTTTC. Its protein is CASSAPPGIGLSF.

There are a few counts of this clone. This chain connects TRBV7-2 to TRBJ1-1; D is uncertain. CDR3 length: 16 amino acids. The V end lost 6 bases, the J end lost 1 base, and 18 bases lay between the germline ends. CDR1 is SGHTA and CDR2 is FQGNSA in the germline V gene. CDR3 region: CASRPRRRIGNTEAFF. The CDR3, as DNA: TGTGCCAGCAGGCCACGCCGACGGATTGGGAACACTGAAGCTTTCTTT.

The DNA of the CDR3 is TGTGCCAGCAGCTTTGGGGTCGTCTACGAGCAGTACTTC. The encoded protein is CASSFGVVYEQYF. The gene calls are TRBV13 and TRBJ2-7, with D uncertain. This CDR3 comprises 13 residues. Between the trimmed V and J ends, which lost 3 bases and 3 bases, there was a span of 9 bases. Germline values: CDR1 PRHDT, CDR2 FYEKMQ (reference sequence).

This clone turned up a few times. The CDR3 loop reads CSARGDGGEKLFF. CDR3 DNA sequence: TGCAGCGCCCGAGGAGATGGTGGTGAAAAACTGTTTTTT. This rearrangement joins TRBV29-1 to TRBJ1-4; D remains ambiguous. V was clipped by 7 bases and J by 7 bases, with 16 bases between them. The CDR3 runs to 13 residues. Per germline, CDR1 SQVTM and CDR2 ANQGSEA.

The V gene is TRBV15, the J gene TRBJ2-7; D might be TRBD1 or TRBD2, each matching 6 bases. There are 14 residues in the CDR3. Deletions cut 0 bases from V and 3 bases from J, with 9 bases between. CDR1 LNHNV and CDR2 YYDKDF come from the germline V gene (reference sequence). The CDR3 here is CATSREGGLYEQYF. The CDR3 nucleotides read TGTGCCACCAGCAGAGAAGGGGGGCTCTACGAGCAGTACTTC.

This chain uses TRBV18 with TRBJ1-5; D is undetermined. CDR1 and CDR2 from the germline V gene are KGHSH and LQKENI. The CDR3 extends over 17 amino acids. The V and J ends lost 3 bases and 0 bases respectively, with 15 bases between them. The chain's CDR3 is CASSPPTGRNSNQPQHF. The CDR3 DNA sequence: TGTGCCAGCTCACCCCCGACGGGTAGGAATAGCAATCAGCCCCAGCATTTT.

This sequence joins TRBV30 and TRBJ1-2, with a weak D call TRBD1 (6 bases). The germline gives CDR1 GTSNPN, CDR2 SVGIG (reference sequence). V lost 0 bases to trimming and J lost 2 bases, with 10 bases between them. The CDR3 runs 14 residues. DNA for the CDR3: TGTGCCTGGAGTGTGACAGGTTTCAACTATGGCTACACCTTC. It specifies CAWSVTGFNYGYTF.

The chain carries TRBV6-4 and TRBJ2-5, with D tentatively TRBD1 or TRBD2 (6 bases each). Germline loops: CDR1 MRHNA, CDR2 SNTAGT. V lost 2 bases and J lost 5, with 15 bases in between. CDR3 length: 15 residues. CDR3 in DNA: TGTGCCAGCAGTGACGTAGGGGGGCCCAAGGAGACCCAGTACTTC. Translation: CASSDVGGPKETQYF.

This clone has just a few counts. CDR3 sequence: CASSPTRDSHTDTQYF. The CDR3 coding sequence is TGTGCCAGCAGCCCGACGCGGGACAGTCACACAGATACGCAGTATTTT. J is TRBJ2-3 and V is TRBV7-3; D is possibly TRBD1 (7 bases). The germline CDR1 and CDR2 sequences are SGHTA and FQGTGA. The CDR3 is 16 residues long. The ends were cut back, 5 bases at V and 2 bases at J, with 17 bases in the middle.

This clone was seen a few times. V gene TRBV9 combines with J gene TRBJ2-7; D call uncertain. Germline values: CDR1 SGDLS, CDR2 YYNGEE. This CDR3 comprises 15 residues. Trimming stripped 0 bases from V and 3 bases from J, with 13 bases between. As DNA, the CDR3 is TGTGCCAGCAGCGTAGGCTGGCAGGCAATCTACGAGCAGTACTTC. It is translated as CASSVGWQAIYEQYF.

V usage is TRBV6-4 and J usage is TRBJ1-2; D is possibly TRBD1 (6 bases). Trimming left V 2 bases short and J 4 bases short, with 11 bases between. CDR1 and CDR2 from the germline V gene are MRHNA and SNTAGT. CDR3 length equals 14 residues. CDR3 sequence (DNA): TGTGCCAGCAGTGACGACAGGATTCTCTATGGCTACACCTTC. Translated, it gives CASSDDRILYGYTF.

This chain joins TRBV10-3 and TRBJ1-2; possible D gene TRBD1, 6 bases. The CDR3 is 13 amino acids. Germline CDR1 is ENHRY and CDR2 is SYGVKD. The V gene lost 7 bases and the J gene lost 4 bases, with 13 bases spanning the gap. CDR3 amino acids: CAITSDSIYGYTF. CDR3 nucleotides: TGTGCCATCACCTCGGACAGTATCTATGGCTACACCTTC.

This clone was observed a few times. V and J are TRBV5-4 and TRBJ2-5; possibly TRBD2 for D (6 bases). Germline CDR1 SGHNT, CDR2 YYREEE (reference sequence). The CDR3 extends over 15 amino acids. Trimming removed 4 bases from V and 3 bases from J, with 16 bases in between. The CDR3: CASSVPRGLKETQYF. In DNA form, the CDR3 reads TGTGCCAGCAGCGTACCTCGGGGGTTGAAAGAGACCCAGTACTTC.

A few counts support this clone. The chain recombines TRBV29-1 with TRBJ1-2, with 8 bases matching TRBD1. With 5 bases clipped from V and 4 bases from J, the junction kept 6 bases outside the gene matches. CDR1 is SQVTM and CDR2 is ANQGSEA in the germline V gene. This CDR3 has 13 residues. CDR3 nucleotides: TGCAGCGTTCTCAAGGACAGGGCCTATGGCTACACCTTC. It codes for CSVLKDRAYGYTF. Filled out from reference TRBV29-1 and TRBJ1-2, the complete variable domain reads SAVISQKPSRDICQRGTSLTIQCQVDSQVTMMFWYRQQPGQSLTLIATANQGSEATYESGFVIDKFPISRPNLTFSTLTVSNMSPEDSSIYLCSVLKDRAYGYTFGSGTRLTVV.

In its sample, this clone was seen a few times. The V and J genes are TRBV11-2 and TRBJ2-5; 9 bases match TRBD1. This CDR3 spans 15 amino acids. Germline V gene data show CDR1 as SGHAT and CDR2 as FQNNGV. After removal of 5 bases from V and 7 bases from J, the junction contained 11 bases not matched to a gene. The CDR3 region is CASSLGTGRDGTQYF. As DNA, the CDR3 is TGTGCCAGCAGCCTCGGGACAGGGAGAGACGGGACCCAGTACTTC.

This clone was observed a few times. This sequence joins TRBV28 and TRBJ2-7; TRBD2 agrees at 13 bases. This CDR3 contains 12 residues. The junction had 5 bases not matched to a gene; V was cut back by 6 bases and J by 12 bases. Germline values: CDR1 MDHEN, CDR2 SYDVKM. The CDR3 spells CASSLRTSGGYF. The CDR3, as DNA: TGTGCCAGCAGCCTCCGGACTAGCGGGGGGTACTTC.

This clone was detected only a few times. The J gene is TRBJ1-2, the V gene TRBV28; 8 nucleotides agree with TRBD1. Germline CDR1 is MDHEN and CDR2 is SYDVKM. V was clipped by 4 bases and J by 7 bases; unmatched bases: 11. This CDR3 contains 15 residues. The CDR3 sequence: CASSSHSTGEGGYTF. The CDR3 DNA reads as TGTGCCAGCAGTTCACACTCGACAGGGGAAGGTGGCTACACCTTC.

The chain uses TRBV19 and TRBJ1-4; D is unclear. The CDR3 is 11 residues long. Germline-derived CDR1 and CDR2 are LNHDA and SQIVND (reference sequence). V was clipped by 6 bases and J by 8 bases, with 7 bases between them. CDR3 loop: CASRRLEKLFF. The CDR3 coding sequence is TGTGCCAGTAGGCGCCTGGAAAAACTGTTTTTT.

The sample holds a few counts of this clone. The chain uses TRBV4-3 and TRBJ2-7; the D gene is possibly TRBD1 (6 bases). This CDR3 comprises 15 residues. V dropped 5 bases and J dropped 0 bases, with 14 bases sitting between them. From germline, CDR1 is LGHNA and CDR2 YSLEER. Here the CDR3 reads CASSNRDTSSYEQYF. The CDR3 DNA reads TGCGCCAGCAGCAACAGGGACACAAGCTCCTACGAGCAGTACTTC.

V usage is TRBV18 and J usage is TRBJ2-1, with D perhaps TRBD2 (7 bases). The length of the CDR3 is 20 residues. V lost 1 base and J 2 bases, leaving 24 bases between the germline ends. CDR1 KGHSH and CDR2 LQKENI come from the germline V gene. In nucleotides, the CDR3 is TGTGCCAGCTCACCACGGGGGGCCGGGGGAGCGGGACTTACCTACAATGAGCAGTTCTTC. This gives the protein CASSPRGAGGAGLTYNEQFF.